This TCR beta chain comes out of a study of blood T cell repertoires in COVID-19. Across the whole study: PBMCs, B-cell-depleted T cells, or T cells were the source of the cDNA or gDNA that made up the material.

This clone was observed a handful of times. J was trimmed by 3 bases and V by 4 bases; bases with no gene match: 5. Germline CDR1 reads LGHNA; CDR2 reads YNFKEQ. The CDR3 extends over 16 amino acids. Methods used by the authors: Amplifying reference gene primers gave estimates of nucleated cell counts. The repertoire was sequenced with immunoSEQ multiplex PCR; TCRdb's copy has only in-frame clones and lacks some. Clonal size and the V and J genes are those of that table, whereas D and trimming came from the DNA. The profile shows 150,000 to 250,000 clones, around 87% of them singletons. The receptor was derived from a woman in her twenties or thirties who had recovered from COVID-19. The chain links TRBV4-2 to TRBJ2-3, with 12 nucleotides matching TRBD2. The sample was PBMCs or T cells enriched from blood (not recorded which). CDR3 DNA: TGTGCCAGCAGCCGAGGACTAGCGGGGAGGACAGATACGCAGTATTTT. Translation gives CASSRGLAGRTDTQYF.